This T cell receptor beta chain comes out of a study of T cell repertoires in cytomegalovirus infection. Study as a whole: The authors used CMV epitopes that were HLA-C-restricted (recently identified) and HLA-B-restricted (well studied). Both CMV infection and a matching HLA type were indicated by public TCR beta signatures. Study-level findings and limits: Public TCR beta family frequency separated CMV-and-HLA carriers, including in an independent cohort. HLA-C-restricted CMV-specific TCR beta clonotypes were dominant in the ex vivo response.

TCRdb used MiXCR to reprocess the reads, holding one entry per CDR3 protein. The sample lists hundreds of thousands of distinct CDR3 sequences, approximately 33% seen once, with around a sixth in the top ten. This clonotype was counted only a few times. What it binds is unknown. The CDR3 is 15 residues long. Trimming took off 3 bases at V and 2 bases at J, with 13 bases between the two ends. Germline V gene lookup returns CDR1 MGHRA and CDR2 YSYEKL. Sequencing was performed on cultured PBMCs, taken from culture after CMV antigen stimulation. This chain joins TRBV4-1 and TRBJ1-2; D is uncertain. The sequence came from a human donor in good health (CMV status not recorded). Some clones in this sample may be carry-over from other donors' samples. The CDR3 sequence is CASSHQEASNYGYTF. CDR3 bases: TGCGCCAGCAGCCACCAGGAGGCGAGCAACTATGGCTACACCTTC.